This T cell receptor (beta chain) was captured by sequencing in a study of blood T cell repertoires in COVID-19. Across the whole study: Researchers got acute and convalescent COVID-19 samples from the United States, Italy and Spain. The analysed material was cDNA or gDNA that came from T cells, B-cell-depleted T cells, or PBMCs.

Trimming pared 0 bases from V and 1 base from J, leaving 6 bases between. The length of the CDR3 is 14 residues. Germline lookup yields CDR1 SGHNT and CDR2 YYREEE (reference sequence). In Seattle, patients joined the study during active infection and were tracked longitudinally. This table comes from immunoSEQ multiplex PCR, and its TCRdb copy is limited to in-frame clones, with some not included. The sample yields about 240,000 clones, about four fifths seen once. This clone was seen only once. The source of this sequence is a woman aged 80 or over with COVID-19, enrolled during active disease. The chain links TRBV5-4 to TRBJ2-3; D uncertain. Material for sequencing was peripheral blood. The CDR3 spells CASSLVAGTDTQYF. DNA for the CDR3: TGTGCCAGCAGCTTGGTGGCAGGCACAGATACGCAGTATTTT.